This T cell receptor beta chain emerged from a study of shared clonotypes between healthy human individuals. Naive CD8 isolation took CD45RO-negative cells positively selected for CCR7 and excluded terminally differentiated effector memory CD45RA+ cells. Repertoires were generated with immunoSEQ multiplex PCR, while TCRdb's copy carries only in-frame clones and drops some. The table shows under 2,000,000 clones, with approximately 95% occurring only once. The germline V and J ends were trimmed by 2 bases and 1 base, with 12 bases remaining between them. CDR1 is SQVTM and CDR2 is ANQGSEA in the germline V gene. CDR3 length: 14 amino acids.

Sequences were obtained from naive CD8+ T cells sorted from blood. The clonotype originates from a man aged 18 to 35 in good health. This chain uses TRBV29-1 with TRBJ2-7, with D possibly matching TRBD2 (7 bases). CDR3 sequence (DNA): TGCAGCGTTGAATCCGCGGGGGCGTCCTACGAGCAGTACTTC. Protein sequence: CSVESAGASYEQYF.